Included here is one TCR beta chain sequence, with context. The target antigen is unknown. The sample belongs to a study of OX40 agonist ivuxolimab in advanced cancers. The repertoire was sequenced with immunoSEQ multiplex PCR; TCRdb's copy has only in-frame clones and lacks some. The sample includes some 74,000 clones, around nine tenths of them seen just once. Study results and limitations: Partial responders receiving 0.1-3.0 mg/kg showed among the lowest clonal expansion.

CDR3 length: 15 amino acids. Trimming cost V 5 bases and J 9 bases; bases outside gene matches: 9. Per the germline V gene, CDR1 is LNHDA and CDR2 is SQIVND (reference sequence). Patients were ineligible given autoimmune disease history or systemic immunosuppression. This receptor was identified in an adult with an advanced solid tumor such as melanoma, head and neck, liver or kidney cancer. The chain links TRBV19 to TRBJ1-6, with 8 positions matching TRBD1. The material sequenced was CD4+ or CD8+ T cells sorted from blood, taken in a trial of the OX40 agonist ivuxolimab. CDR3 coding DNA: TGTGCCAGTAGTTCAGCGGGACAGGCGATTTCACCCCTCCACTTT. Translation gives CASSSAGQAISPLHF.